This TCR beta chain was found in a study of T cells after yellow fever vaccination. General study results and limits: A large majority of primary-vaccination clones showed up again after the booster (under 98% CD4, around 90% CD8).

Germline assignment: CDR1 SGHKS and CDR2 YYEKEE (reference sequence). Trimming pared 5 bases from V and 5 bases from J, leaving 14 bases between. The CDR3 consists of 13 residues. TCRdb recomputed calls from the 5' RACE reads with MiXCR, one row per CDR3 protein. The sample yields some 130,000 distinct CDR3 sequences, around 6.3% seen once. This clonotype was picked up many times. Its antigen is not identified. The clonotype originates from a young man who received the YFV17D yellow fever vaccine. The source was CD4+ T cells sorted from PBMCs, collected 10 days after the yellow fever booster vaccination. The V call is TRBV5-5, the J call TRBJ2-7; no clear D. The DNA of the CDR3 is TGTGCCAGCAGGACGGGCTGGGTGGACGAGCAGTACTTC. It encodes CASRTGWVDEQYF. The full variable domain, in which reference TRBV5-5 and TRBJ2-7 provide the parts outside the CDR3, is DAGVTQSPTHLIKTRGQQVTLRCSPISGHKSVSWYQQVLGQGPQFIFQYYEKEERGRGNFPDRFSARQFPNYSSELNVNALLLGDSALYLCASRTGWVDEQYFGPGTRLTVT.